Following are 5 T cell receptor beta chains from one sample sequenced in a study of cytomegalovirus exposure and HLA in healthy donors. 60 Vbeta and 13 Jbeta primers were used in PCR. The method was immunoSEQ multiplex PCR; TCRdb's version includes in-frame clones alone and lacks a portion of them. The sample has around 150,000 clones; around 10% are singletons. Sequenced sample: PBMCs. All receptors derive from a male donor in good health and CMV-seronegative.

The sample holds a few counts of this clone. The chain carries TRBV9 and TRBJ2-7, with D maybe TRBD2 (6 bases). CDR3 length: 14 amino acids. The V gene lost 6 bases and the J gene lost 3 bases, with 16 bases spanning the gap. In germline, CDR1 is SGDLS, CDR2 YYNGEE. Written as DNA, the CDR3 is TGTGCCAGCAACCTGGGCGGGATGAACTACGAGCAGTACTTC. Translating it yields CASNLGGMNYEQYF.

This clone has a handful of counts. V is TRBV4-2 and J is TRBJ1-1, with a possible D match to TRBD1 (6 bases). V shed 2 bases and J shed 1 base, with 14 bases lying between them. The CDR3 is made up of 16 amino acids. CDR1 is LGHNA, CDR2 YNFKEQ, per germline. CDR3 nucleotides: TGTGCCAGCAGCCAAAATTTGGGGGCAAAGAACACTGAAGCTTTCTTT. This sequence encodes CASSQNLGAKNTEAFF.

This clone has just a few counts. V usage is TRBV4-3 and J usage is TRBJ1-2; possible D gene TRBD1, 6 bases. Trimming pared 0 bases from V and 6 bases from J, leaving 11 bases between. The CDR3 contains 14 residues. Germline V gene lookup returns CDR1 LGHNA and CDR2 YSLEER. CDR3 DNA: TGCGCCAGCAGCCAAGACCGGACAGATAATGGCTACACCTTC. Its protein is CASSQDRTDNGYTF.

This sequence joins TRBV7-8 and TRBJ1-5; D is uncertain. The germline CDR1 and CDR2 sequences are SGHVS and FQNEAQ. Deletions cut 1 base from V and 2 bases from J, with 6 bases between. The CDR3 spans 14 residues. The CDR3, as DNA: TGTGCCAGCAGCTTAGTTGAGGGCAATCAGCCCCAGCATTTT. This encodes CASSLVEGNQPQHF. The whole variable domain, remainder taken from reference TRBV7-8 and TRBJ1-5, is GAGVSQSPRYKVAKRGQDVALRCDPISGHVSLFWYQQALGQGPEFLTYFQNEAQLDKSGLPSDRFFAERPEGSVSTLKIQRTQQEDSAVYLCASSLVEGNQPQHFGDGTRLSIL.

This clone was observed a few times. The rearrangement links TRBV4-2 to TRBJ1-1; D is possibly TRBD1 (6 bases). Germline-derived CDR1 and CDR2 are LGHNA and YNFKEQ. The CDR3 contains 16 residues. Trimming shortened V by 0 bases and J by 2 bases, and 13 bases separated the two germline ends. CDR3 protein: CASSQDQQGDNTEAFF. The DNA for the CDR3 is TGTGCCAGCAGCCAAGATCAACAGGGTGATAACACTGAAGCTTTCTTT.